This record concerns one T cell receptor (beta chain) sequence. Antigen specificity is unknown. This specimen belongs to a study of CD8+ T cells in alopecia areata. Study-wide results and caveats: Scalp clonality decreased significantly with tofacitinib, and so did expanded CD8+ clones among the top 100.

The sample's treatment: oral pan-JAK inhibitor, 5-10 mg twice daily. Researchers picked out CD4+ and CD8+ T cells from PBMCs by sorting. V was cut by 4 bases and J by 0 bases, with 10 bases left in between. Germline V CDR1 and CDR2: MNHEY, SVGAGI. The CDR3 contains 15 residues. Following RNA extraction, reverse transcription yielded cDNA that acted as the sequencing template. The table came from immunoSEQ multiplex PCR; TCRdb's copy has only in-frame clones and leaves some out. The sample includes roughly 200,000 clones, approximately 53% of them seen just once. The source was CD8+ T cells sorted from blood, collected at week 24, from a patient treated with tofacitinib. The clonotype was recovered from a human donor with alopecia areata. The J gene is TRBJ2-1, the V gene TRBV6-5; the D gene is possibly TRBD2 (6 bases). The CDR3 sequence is CASSFGSYSYNEQFF. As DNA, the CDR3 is TGTGCCAGCAGTTTCGGGAGTTACTCCTACAATGAGCAGTTCTTC.